A selection of T cell receptor beta chains follows, all from one sample in a study of CD8 T cells in Susac syndrome. TCRdb redid the calling of the immunoSEQ multiplex PCR reads with MiXCR, one entry per CDR3 protein. The sample consists of some 110,000 distinct CDR3 sequences, 85% to 95% of them appearing once. Sequencing input: CD8+ T cells from PBMCs. These TCRs come from a human donor with Susac syndrome. CDR3s include the opening cysteine and the closing phenylalanine or tryptophan. Each record gives: V gene, J gene, clone size, D gene, CDR3 DNA, CDR3 protein. A D gene is named only where the DNA matches it firmly. The size field is filled for only some rows; it gives once, few, many or a size class.

v_call: TRBV7-9; j_call: TRBJ1-1; clone_size: NA; d_call: TRBD1; cdr3_nt: TGTGCCAGCAGCCGGGGGGACAGTCGGGCTTTCTTT; cdr3_aa: CASSRGDSRAFF
v_call: TRBV7-9; j_call: TRBJ1-2; clone_size: NA; d_call: NA; cdr3_nt: TGTGCCAGCAGCTTAGGACGGGTGTGGGATTCCGGTGGCTACACCTTC; cdr3_aa: CASSLGRVWDSGGYTF
v_call: TRBV9; j_call: TRBJ2-3; clone_size: NA; d_call: TRBD2; cdr3_nt: TGTGCCAGCAGCGTAGCGATGGCGGGGGGACTCACAGATACGCAGTATTTT; cdr3_aa: CASSVAMAGGLTDTQYF
v_call: TRBV7-6; j_call: TRBJ2-1; clone_size: NA; d_call: NA; cdr3_nt: TGTGCCAGCAGCCAAGGGGCGAATGAGCAGTTCTTC; cdr3_aa: CASSQGANEQFF
v_call: TRBV7-2; j_call: TRBJ1-5; clone_size: NA; d_call: NA; cdr3_nt: TGTGCCAGCAGCTTAGAAGGCAACAATCAGCCCCAGCATTTT; cdr3_aa: CASSLEGNNQPQHF
v_call: TRBV5-6; j_call: TRBJ2-1; clone_size: NA; d_call: NA; cdr3_nt: TGTGCCAGCAGCTTTGAACGGGTACGGAATGAGCAGTTCTTC; cdr3_aa: CASSFERVRNEQFF
v_call: TRBV4-2; j_call: TRBJ2-3; clone_size: NA; d_call: TRBD2; cdr3_nt: TGTGCCAGCGGGGGACTAGCGGGGACTAGCACAGATACGCAGTATTTT; cdr3_aa: CASGGLAGTSTDTQYF
v_call: TRBV4-1; j_call: TRBJ2-1; clone_size: NA; d_call: TRBD1; cdr3_nt: TGCGCCAGCAGCCAAGCCCCAGGGGGCTCGTACAATGAGCAGTTCTTC; cdr3_aa: CASSQAPGGSYNEQFF
v_call: TRBV5-1; j_call: TRBJ1-2; clone_size: NA; d_call: NA; cdr3_nt: TGCGCCAGCAGCTGGGCCCGGGACAAGGAGGGCTACACCTTC; cdr3_aa: CASSWARDKEGYTF
v_call: TRBV25-1; j_call: TRBJ1-2; clone_size: NA; d_call: NA; cdr3_nt: TGTGCCAGCAGTGGATCAGGGCCGGGCTATGGCTACACCTTC; cdr3_aa: CASSGSGPGYGYTF
v_call: TRBV5-1; j_call: TRBJ2-5; clone_size: NA; d_call: TRBD2; cdr3_nt: TGCGCCAGCAGCTTGGCCCAAGCGGGGGGCTCGGGAGAGACCCAGTACTTC; cdr3_aa: CASSLAQAGGSGETQYF
v_call: TRBV4-1; j_call: TRBJ1-5; clone_size: NA; d_call: TRBD1; cdr3_nt: TGCGCCAGCAGCCAAGAATGGGGACAGAGCAATCAGCCCCAGCATTTT; cdr3_aa: CASSQEWGQSNQPQHF
v_call: TRBV7-8; j_call: TRBJ2-1; clone_size: NA; d_call: TRBD2; cdr3_nt: TGTGCCAGCAGCTTAGAACTAGCGGGGAACAATGAGCAGTTCTTC; cdr3_aa: CASSLELAGNNEQFF
v_call: TRBV12-3/TRBV12-4; j_call: TRBJ1-3; clone_size: once; d_call: NA; cdr3_nt: TGTGCCAGCAGTGTAACAGTTTCGACTGGAAACACCATATATTTT; cdr3_aa: CASSVTVSTGNTIYF
v_call: TRBV4-1; j_call: TRBJ2-7; clone_size: NA; d_call: NA; cdr3_nt: TGCGCCAGCAGCCAAGAACTATGGAGAGAGTACGAGCAGTACTTC; cdr3_aa: CASSQELWREYEQYF
v_call: TRBV15; j_call: TRBJ1-6; clone_size: once; d_call: NA; cdr3_nt: TGTGCCACCAGCACTCGGGACACCCCGACCCTCCACTTT; cdr3_aa: CATSTRDTPTLHF
v_call: TRBV5-4; j_call: TRBJ2-7; clone_size: NA; d_call: NA; cdr3_nt: TGTGCCAGCAGCTCGGTCGGCTACGAGCAGTACTTC; cdr3_aa: CASSSVGYEQYF
v_call: TRBV20-1; j_call: TRBJ2-6; clone_size: NA; d_call: TRBD1; cdr3_nt: TGCAGTGCTACGACAGGGCCTGGGGCCAACGTCCTGACTTTC; cdr3_aa: CSATTGPGANVLTF
v_call: TRBV19; j_call: TRBJ2-3; clone_size: NA; d_call: NA; cdr3_nt: TGTGCCAGTAGTATGGTTCAAGCAGATACGCAGTATTTT; cdr3_aa: CASSMVQADTQYF
v_call: TRBV28; j_call: TRBJ2-3; clone_size: NA; d_call: NA; cdr3_nt: TGTGCCAGCAGTCAACAGGGGGGGTTGGATACGCAGTATTTT; cdr3_aa: CASSQQGGLDTQYF
v_call: TRBV4-1; j_call: TRBJ2-5; clone_size: NA; d_call: NA; cdr3_nt: TGCGCCAGCAGCCAAGTTGGGGCAGAGACCCAGTACTTC; cdr3_aa: CASSQVGAETQYF
v_call: TRBV7-9; j_call: TRBJ2-7; clone_size: NA; d_call: NA; cdr3_nt: TGTGCCAGCAGCACGACGGGACCCTACGAGCAGTACTTC; cdr3_aa: CASSTTGPYEQYF
v_call: TRBV10-1; j_call: TRBJ2-7; clone_size: NA; d_call: NA; cdr3_nt: TGCGCCAGCAGTGACCAGGGGTCCGGCTTCTACGAGCAGTACTTC; cdr3_aa: CASSDQGSGFYEQYF
v_call: TRBV27; j_call: TRBJ1-2; clone_size: NA; d_call: NA; cdr3_nt: TGTGCCAGCAGTCCGAGAACCGGCTATGGCTACACCTTC; cdr3_aa: CASSPRTGYGYTF
v_call: TRBV19; j_call: TRBJ2-1; clone_size: NA; d_call: TRBD2; cdr3_nt: TGTGCCAGTAGTAAGCACTCGGTGCTAGCGGGGTCCTACAATGAGCAGTTCTTC; cdr3_aa: CASSKHSVLAGSYNEQFF
v_call: TRBV25-1; j_call: TRBJ2-7; clone_size: NA; d_call: NA; cdr3_nt: TGTGCCAGCACCCCGGAAGAGTGGGGAAACAACGAGCAGTACTTC; cdr3_aa: CASTPEEWGNNEQYF
v_call: TRBV25-1; j_call: TRBJ2-7; clone_size: NA; d_call: NA; cdr3_nt: TGTGCCAGCAGCGGAATTCGAACCGGCACCTACGAGCAGTACTTC; cdr3_aa: CASSGIRTGTYEQYF
v_call: TRBV27; j_call: TRBJ2-5; clone_size: NA; d_call: NA; cdr3_nt: TGTGCCAGCAGTCCACTCGGCCGAGTGCGGGAGACCCAGTACTTC; cdr3_aa: CASSPLGRVRETQYF
v_call: TRBV20-1; j_call: TRBJ1-2; clone_size: NA; d_call: NA; cdr3_nt: TGCAGTGCTAGTTCGCAACCGTTGACCTATGGCTACACCTTC; cdr3_aa: CSASSQPLTYGYTF
v_call: TRBV19; j_call: TRBJ1-1; clone_size: NA; d_call: NA; cdr3_nt: TGTGCCAGTGGCCAAGGGAACATGAACACTGAAGCTTTCTTT; cdr3_aa: CASGQGNMNTEAFF
v_call: TRBV29-1; j_call: TRBJ1-5; clone_size: NA; d_call: NA; cdr3_nt: TGCAGCTTACCCTGTTGGGGGGGAGATCAGCCCCAGCATTTT; cdr3_aa: CSLPCWGGDQPQHF
v_call: TRBV4-2; j_call: TRBJ1-5; clone_size: NA; d_call: NA; cdr3_nt: TGTGCCAGCAGCCAAGAAGGATGGAGGGGTTATCAGCCCCAGCATTTT; cdr3_aa: CASSQEGWRGYQPQHF
v_call: TRBV7-9; j_call: TRBJ2-7; clone_size: NA; d_call: TRBD1; cdr3_nt: TGTGCCAGCAGCCGGACAGGTACCTCCTACGAGCAGTACTTC; cdr3_aa: CASSRTGTSYEQYF
v_call: TRBV5-6; j_call: TRBJ1-6; clone_size: NA; d_call: TRBD1; cdr3_nt: TGTGCCAGCAGCTCCAGGGACAGATCACCCCTCCACTTT; cdr3_aa: CASSSRDRSPLHF
v_call: TRBV13; j_call: TRBJ1-6; clone_size: NA; d_call: NA; cdr3_nt: TGTGCCAGCAGTCCTAAGGGGTCAGGCTATAATTCACCCCTCCACTTT; cdr3_aa: CASSPKGSGYNSPLHF
v_call: TRBV12-5; j_call: TRBJ2-6; clone_size: NA; d_call: TRBD1; cdr3_nt: TGTGCTAGTGGTTGGCCGGGACAGGGGTCTATTGGGGCCAACGTCCTGACTTTC; cdr3_aa: CASGWPGQGSIGANVLTF
v_call: TRBV5-1; j_call: TRBJ2-5; clone_size: NA; d_call: NA; cdr3_nt: TGCGCCAGCCGATACAGGAGCCAAGAGACCCAGTACTTC; cdr3_aa: CASRYRSQETQYF
v_call: TRBV5-1; j_call: TRBJ2-5; clone_size: NA; d_call: NA; cdr3_nt: TGCGCCAGCAGCTTACACCGAGGGGAGACCCAGTACTTC; cdr3_aa: CASSLHRGETQYF
v_call: TRBV11-2; j_call: TRBJ1-3; clone_size: NA; d_call: NA; cdr3_nt: TGTGCCAGCAGCGAACTACGAAACGGCGGGGACACCATATATTTT; cdr3_aa: CASSELRNGGDTIYF
v_call: TRBV29-1; j_call: TRBJ2-5; clone_size: NA; d_call: NA; cdr3_nt: TGCAGCACCGCAGGGGGGCCGGGGGCGGGTCAAGAGACCCAGTACTTC; cdr3_aa: CSTAGGPGAGQETQYF
v_call: TRBV9; j_call: TRBJ2-1; clone_size: NA; d_call: NA; cdr3_nt: TGTGCCAGCAGCGTAGATACTAGTTATGAGCAGTTCTTC; cdr3_aa: CASSVDTSYEQFF
v_call: TRBV7-2; j_call: TRBJ2-1; clone_size: NA; d_call: TRBD2; cdr3_nt: TGTGCCAGCAGCTACCAGCGGGGGGTCTACAATGAGCAGTTCTTC; cdr3_aa: CASSYQRGVYNEQFF
v_call: TRBV30; j_call: TRBJ1-5; clone_size: NA; d_call: NA; cdr3_nt: TGTGCCTGGAGTGTAGAGGGCAATCAGCCCCAGCATTTT; cdr3_aa: CAWSVEGNQPQHF
v_call: TRBV29-1; j_call: TRBJ2-7; clone_size: NA; d_call: NA; cdr3_nt: TGCAGCGGGCGGAAAGGGTACGAGCAGTACTTC; cdr3_aa: CSGRKGYEQYF
v_call: TRBV20-1; j_call: TRBJ2-7; clone_size: NA; d_call: NA; cdr3_nt: TGCAGTGCTGGGGGGCTAGCGGACTCCTACGAGCAGTACTTC; cdr3_aa: CSAGGLADSYEQYF
v_call: TRBV6-5; j_call: TRBJ2-3; clone_size: few; d_call: NA; cdr3_nt: TGTGCTAGCAGCTATAGCGGTACAGATACGCAGTATTTT; cdr3_aa: CASSYSGTDTQYF
v_call: TRBV2; j_call: TRBJ2-1; clone_size: NA; d_call: NA; cdr3_nt: TGTGCCACCATGGGATGGTTCTCCTACAATGAGCAGTTCTTC; cdr3_aa: CATMGWFSYNEQFF
v_call: TRBV20-1; j_call: TRBJ2-3; clone_size: NA; d_call: NA; cdr3_nt: TGCAGTGCTAGTGGTCAGAGTGTGGATACGCAGTATTTT; cdr3_aa: CSASGQSVDTQYF
v_call: TRBV12-2; j_call: TRBJ1-2; clone_size: once; d_call: NA; cdr3_nt: TGTGCAAGTCGCTTCGACGGCTACACCTTC; cdr3_aa: CASRFDGYTF
v_call: TRBV20-1; j_call: TRBJ2-1; clone_size: NA; d_call: NA; cdr3_nt: TGCAGTGCGAGGACCCCGGGCATTCCTTACAATGAGCAGTTCTTC; cdr3_aa: CSARTPGIPYNEQFF
v_call: TRBV6-2/TRBV6-3; j_call: TRBJ2-3; clone_size: NA; d_call: TRBD2; cdr3_nt: TGTGCCAGCAGCCGGACTAGCGGGGGCCTCACAGATACGCAGTATTTT; cdr3_aa: CASSRTSGGLTDTQYF
v_call: TRBV13; j_call: TRBJ2-5; clone_size: NA; d_call: NA; cdr3_nt: TGTGCCAGCAAATTTGGGGGGCGTCAAGAGACCCAGTACTTC; cdr3_aa: CASKFGGRQETQYF
v_call: TRBV9; j_call: TRBJ2-7; clone_size: NA; d_call: TRBD1; cdr3_nt: TGTGCCAGCAGCGTAGGGACAGGGGGTCCCAACGAGCAGTACTTC; cdr3_aa: CASSVGTGGPNEQYF
v_call: TRBV11-2; j_call: TRBJ2-4; clone_size: NA; d_call: NA; cdr3_nt: TGTGCCAGCAGCCCTCAGGCCCTTCAAAACATTCAGTACTTC; cdr3_aa: CASSPQALQNIQYF
v_call: TRBV14; j_call: TRBJ2-3; clone_size: NA; d_call: TRBD2; cdr3_nt: TGTGCCAGCAGCCAACTAGCGGGGACCCCCGATACGCAGTATTTT; cdr3_aa: CASSQLAGTPDTQYF